This TCR beta chain was observed in a study of OX40 agonist ivuxolimab in advanced cancers. Study information: Every patient in dose escalation had hepatocellular carcinoma, melanoma, renal cell or head and neck cancer.

Of note for this clone: The target antigen is unknown.

TCRdb's table, derived via immunoSEQ multiplex PCR, lists solely in-frame clones and lacks some. The table records roughly 90,000 clones, around 90% of them present only once. Study-wide results and caveats: The authors did not determine the antigen specificity of the expanded peripheral T cells.

The sequence was collected from an adult with an advanced solid tumor such as melanoma, head and neck, liver or kidney cancer. The sequencing used CD4+ or CD8+ T cells sorted from blood, collected in a trial of the OX40 agonist ivuxolimab.

This CDR3 reads CASSPAGIGRYEQYF. In DNA form, the CDR3 reads TGTGCCAGCAGTCCGGCGGGGATTGGGCGCTACGAGCAGTACTTC. The chain has TRBV27 and TRBJ2-7, with D possibly being TRBD2 (6 bases). CDR1 and CDR2 (germline): MNHEY, SMNVEV (reference sequence). Trimming removed 5 bases at V and 3 bases at J, with 17 bases between. The CDR3 is 15 amino acids.